This TCR beta chain emerged from a study of shared clonotypes between healthy human individuals. Overall study results and limits: Genetic and exposure-history diversity was limited by the small donor number. Clonotype sharing among donors was expected to depend on sequencing depth.

A remark on this clone: What it binds is not known.

The germline CDR1 and CDR2 sequences are SGHTS and YDEGEE. V was clipped by 4 bases and J by 3 bases; unmatched bases: 11. The CDR3 length is 18 residues. All donors qualified as healthy HIV-negative adults and had experienced no recent acute infections or vaccinations. Roughly 30,000 T cell genomes, or around 290 ng DNA, went into replicate PCRs of unsorted PBMC. Repertoires were generated with immunoSEQ multiplex PCR, while TCRdb's copy carries only in-frame clones and drops some. The repertoire holds about 600,000 clones, roughly 72% seen once, with about 12% in the top ten. Sequencing was done on a sample of PBMCs. The sequence was collected from a woman aged 40-49 years in good health. Some clones in this sample may be carry-over from other donors' samples. V usage is TRBV5-8 and J usage is TRBJ2-4; 12 bases agree with TRBD2. CDR3 region: CASSLGLAGGPSKNIQYF. The CDR3 DNA is TGTGCCAGCAGCCTCGGGCTAGCGGGAGGGCCCAGCAAAAACATTCAGTACTTC. Combining the CDR3 with reference TRBV5-8 and TRBJ2-4 gives the whole variable domain EAGVTQSPTHLIKTRGQQATLRCSPISGHTSVYWYQQALGLGLQFLLWYDEGEERNRGNFPPRFSGRQFPNYSSELNVNALELEDSALYLCASSLGLAGGPSKNIQYFGAGTRLSVL.